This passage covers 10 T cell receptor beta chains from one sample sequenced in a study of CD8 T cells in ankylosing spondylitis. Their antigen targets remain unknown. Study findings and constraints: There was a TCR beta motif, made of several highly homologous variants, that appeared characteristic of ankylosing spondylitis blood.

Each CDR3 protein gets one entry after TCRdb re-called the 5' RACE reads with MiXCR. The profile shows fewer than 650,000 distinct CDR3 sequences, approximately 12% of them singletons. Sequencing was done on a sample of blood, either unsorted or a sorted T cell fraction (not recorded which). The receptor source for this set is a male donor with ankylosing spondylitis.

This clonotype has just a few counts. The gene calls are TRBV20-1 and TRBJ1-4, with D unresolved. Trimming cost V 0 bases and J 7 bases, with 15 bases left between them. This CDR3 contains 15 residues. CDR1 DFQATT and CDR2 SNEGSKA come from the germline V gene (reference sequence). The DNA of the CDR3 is TGCAGTGCTAGAGACCCGGGGAGTCCCTTTGAAAAACTGTTTTTT. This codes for CSARDPGSPFEKLFF.

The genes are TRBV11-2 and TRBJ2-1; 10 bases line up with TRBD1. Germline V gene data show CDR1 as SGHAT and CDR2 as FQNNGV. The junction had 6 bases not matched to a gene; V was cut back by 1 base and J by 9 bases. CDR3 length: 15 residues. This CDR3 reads CASSLGGQGISEQFF. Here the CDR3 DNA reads TGTGCCAGCAGCTTAGGGGGACAGGGGATCAGTGAGCAGTTCTTC.

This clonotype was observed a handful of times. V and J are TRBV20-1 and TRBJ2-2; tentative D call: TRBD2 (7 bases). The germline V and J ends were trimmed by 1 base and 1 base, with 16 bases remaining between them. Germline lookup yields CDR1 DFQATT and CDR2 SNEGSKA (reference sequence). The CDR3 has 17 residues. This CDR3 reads CSARAPGGTLNTGELFF. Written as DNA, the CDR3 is TGCAGTGCTAGAGCGCCCGGGGGGACACTGAACACCGGGGAGCTGTTTTTT.

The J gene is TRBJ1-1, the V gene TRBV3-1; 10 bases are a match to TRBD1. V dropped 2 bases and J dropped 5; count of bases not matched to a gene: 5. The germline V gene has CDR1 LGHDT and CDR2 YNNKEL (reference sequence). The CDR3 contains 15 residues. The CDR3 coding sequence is TGTGCCAGCAGCCAATCCGACAGGGGGCAAACTGAAGCTTTCTTT. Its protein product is CASSQSDRGQTEAFF.

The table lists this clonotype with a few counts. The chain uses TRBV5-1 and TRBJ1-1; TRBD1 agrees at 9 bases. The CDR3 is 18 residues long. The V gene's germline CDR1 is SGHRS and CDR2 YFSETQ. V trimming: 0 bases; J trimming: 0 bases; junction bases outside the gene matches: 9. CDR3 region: CASSLVAQGALMNTEAFF. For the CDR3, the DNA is TGCGCCAGCAGCTTGGTAGCACAGGGGGCCCTTATGAACACTGAAGCTTTCTTT. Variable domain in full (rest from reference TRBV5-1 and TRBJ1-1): KAGVTQTPRYLIKTRGQQVTLSCSPISGHRSVSWYQQTPGQGLQFLFEYFSETQRNKGNFPGRFSGRQFSNSRSEMNVSTLELGDSALYLCASSLVAQGALMNTEAFFGQGTRLTVV.

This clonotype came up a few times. CDR3 loop: CASSLVPGGKQFF. DNA for the CDR3: TGTGCCAGCAGCTTAGTCCCGGGTGGAAAGCAGTTCTTC. This chain links TRBV11-3 with TRBJ2-1, with D unresolved. V was cut by 1 base and J by 11 bases, with 12 bases left in between. CDR3 size: 13 residues. Per germline, CDR1 SGHNT and CDR2 YENEEA.

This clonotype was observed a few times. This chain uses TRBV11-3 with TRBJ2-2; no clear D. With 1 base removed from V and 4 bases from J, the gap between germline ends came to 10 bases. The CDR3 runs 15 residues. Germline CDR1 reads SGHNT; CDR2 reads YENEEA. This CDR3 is CASSLVASSTGELFF. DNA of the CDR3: TGTGCCAGCAGCTTAGTCGCTAGTAGCACCGGGGAGCTGTTTTTT. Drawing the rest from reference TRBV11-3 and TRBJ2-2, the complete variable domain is EAGVVQSPRYKIIEKKQPVAFWCNPISGHNTLYWYLQNLGQGPELLIRYENEEAVDDSQLPKDRFSAERLKGVDSTLKIQPAELGDSAVYLCASSLVASSTGELFFGEGSRLTVL.

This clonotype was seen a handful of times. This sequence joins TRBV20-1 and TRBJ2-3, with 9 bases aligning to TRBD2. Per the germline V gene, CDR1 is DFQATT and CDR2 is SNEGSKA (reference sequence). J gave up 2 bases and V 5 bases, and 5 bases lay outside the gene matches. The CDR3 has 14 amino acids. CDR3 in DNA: TGCAGTGCTCTTAGCGGGAGAATCACAGATACGCAGTATTTT. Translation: CSALSGRITDTQYF.

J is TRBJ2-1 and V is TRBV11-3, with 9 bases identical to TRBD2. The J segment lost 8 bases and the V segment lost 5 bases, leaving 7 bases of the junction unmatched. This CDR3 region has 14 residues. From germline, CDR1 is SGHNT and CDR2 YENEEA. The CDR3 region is CASSPGTSFHEQFF. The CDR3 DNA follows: TGTGCCAGCAGCCCCGGGACTAGCTTCCATGAGCAGTTCTTC. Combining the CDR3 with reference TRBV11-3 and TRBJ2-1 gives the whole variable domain EAGVVQSPRYKIIEKKQPVAFWCNPISGHNTLYWYLQNLGQGPELLIRYENEEAVDDSQLPKDRFSAERLKGVDSTLKIQPAELGDSAVYLCASSPGTSFHEQFFGPGTRLTVL.

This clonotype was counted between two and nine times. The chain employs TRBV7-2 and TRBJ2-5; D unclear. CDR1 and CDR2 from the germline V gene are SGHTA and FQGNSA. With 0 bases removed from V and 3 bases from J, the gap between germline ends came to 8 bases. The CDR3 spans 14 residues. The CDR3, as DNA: TGTGCCAGCAGCTTAGCTCTGAGTGAAGAGACCCAGTACTTC. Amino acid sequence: CASSLALSEETQYF. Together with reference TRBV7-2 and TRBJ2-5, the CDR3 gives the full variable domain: GAGVSQSPSNKVTEKGKDVELRCDPISGHTALYWYRQSLGQGLEFLIYFQGNSAPDKSGLPSDRFSAERTGGSVSTLTIQRTQQEDSAVYLCASSLALSEETQYFGPGTRLLVL.